The next 11 T cell receptor beta chains were all read from a single sample in a study of molecular identifiers for immune sequencing clone quantification. TCRdb re-derived calls from the PCR reads in MiXCR, one entry per CDR3 protein. The top ten hold roughly 1.6% of the sample, which has 65,000 or so distinct CDR3 sequences, under 20% seen once. Sequenced material: naive CD8+ T cells from blood, with Jurkat cell RNA spiked in. Subset given: FACS-sorted CD8+CD4-CCR7+CD45RA+ naive T cells. Every receptor here comes from a human donor in good health. Some libraries in this study had Jurkat cell RNA spiked in.

This clonotype was counted many times. The CDR3 loop is CASSPTGGQGWSEQYF. CDR3 sequence (DNA): TGTGCCAGCAGTCCAACGGGGGGACAGGGGTGGTCCGAGCAGTACTTC. J is TRBJ2-7 and V is TRBV27; TRBD1 matches at 10 bases. The CDR3 spans 16 residues. Trimming at V came to 5 bases and at J to 6 bases, leaving 13 bases not matched to a gene. The germline V gene has CDR1 MNHEY and CDR2 SMNVEV (reference sequence).

This clonotype was seen ten or more times. The chain uses TRBV27 and TRBJ2-5, with D perhaps TRBD2 (5 bases). There are 16 residues in the CDR3. Germline assignment: CDR1 MNHEY and CDR2 SMNVEV (reference sequence). V was trimmed by 4 bases and J by 1 base, leaving 16 bases between them. Here the CDR3 DNA reads TGTGCCAGCAGTTCTGGCGCCACGGGGTTCCAAGAGACCCAGTACTTC. This gives the protein CASSSGATGFQETQYF.

This clonotype was detected many times. The rearrangement links TRBV4-1 to TRBJ2-7; D possibly matches TRBD1 or TRBD2 (5 bases each). The germline V gene encodes CDR1 MGHRA and CDR2 YSYEKL. CDR3 length: 15 amino acids. The V end was cut by 0 bases, the J end by 4 bases, with 13 bases between. The CDR3 loop reads CASSQEPGPGYEQYF. The CDR3 nucleotides read TGCGCCAGCAGCCAAGAACCGGGACCCGGATACGAGCAGTACTTC.

The J gene is TRBJ2-5, the V gene TRBV12-3 or TRBV12-4, with 8 bases lining up with TRBD1. V was clipped by 3 bases and J by 5 bases; unmatched bases: 11. This CDR3 has 16 amino acids. Here the CDR3 DNA reads TGTGCCAGCAGTTTCTCCAGGGCAGGGGGCGGGGAGACCCAGTACTTC. Translated: CASSFSRAGGGETQYF.

The V call is TRBV6-5, the J call TRBJ2-1; D is undetermined. This CDR3 region has 13 residues. The V end lost 6 bases, the J end lost 7 bases, and 13 bases lay between the germline ends. Germline V gives CDR1 MNHEY, CDR2 SVGAGI. CDR3 residues: CASSIDEGNEQFF. In DNA form, the CDR3 reads TGTGCCAGCAGCATTGACGAAGGTAATGAGCAGTTCTTC.

This clonotype showed up many times. The V gene is TRBV5-4, the J gene TRBJ2-5, with a tentative D call TRBD1 (6 bases). CDR1 and CDR2 (germline): SGHNT, YYREEE (reference sequence). Between the trimmed V and J ends, which lost 3 bases and 3 bases, there was a span of 12 bases. The CDR3 consists of 14 residues. The CDR3 nucleotides read TGTGCCAGCAGCTGGGGAAGGGGGAAAGAGACCCAGTACTTC. The encoded protein is CASSWGRGKETQYF.

This clonotype has a single count. A single base separates this from a much larger clone, so it may be a read error. The rearrangement links TRBV24-1 to TRBJ2-3; TRBD1 is a possible D gene (7 bases). CDR3 length equals 16 residues. Germline CDR1 reads KGHDR; CDR2 reads SFDVKD. The CDR3 loop is CATGDFPPPSGGTQYF. The CDR3 DNA reads as TGTGCCACCGGTGATTTCCCCCCCCCCTCAGGGGGGACGCAGTATTTT.

This clonotype appeared a few times. A much larger clone differs from this one at a single base, so this may be a read error. V and J are TRBV4-2 and TRBJ1-6; 9 positions match TRBD1. Losses at the gene ends were 5 bases for V and 13 bases for J; bases not matched to a gene: 9. Per germline, CDR1 LGHNA and CDR2 YNFKEQ. The CDR3 loop spans 14 amino acids. The CDR3 nucleotides are TGTGCCAGCAGCTTCCCGGGACAGGGAGGGCCCCTCCACTTT. It is translated as CASSFPGQGGPLHF.

This clonotype showed up many times. The CDR3 nucleotides are TGTGCCAGCAGCTTAGTGACAGGGGAGAACACTGAAGCTTTCTTT. This codes for CASSLVTGENTEAFF. The chain links TRBV7-9 to TRBJ1-1, with 8 bases lining up with TRBD1. V gave up 1 base and J gave up 1 base; unmatched junction bases: 2. The CDR3 spans 15 residues. CDR1 is SEHNR and CDR2 is FQNEAQ in the germline V gene (reference sequence).

This clonotype was counted ten times or more. The CDR3 DNA is TGTGCCAGTTCCCCGGGCAGGGGTACCTACGAGCAGTACTTC. It encodes CASSPGRGTYEQYF. The chain joins TRBV6-6 to TRBJ2-7; perhaps TRBD1 as D (6 bases). The V end lost 9 bases, the J end lost 2 bases, and 17 bases lay between the germline ends. CDR1 and CDR2 from the germline V gene are MNHNY and SVGAGI (reference sequence). This CDR3 contains 14 residues.

This clonotype was seen at least ten times. This sequence joins TRBV5-8 and TRBJ2-7; TRBD1 aligns across 7 bases. Germline trimming cut 1 base from V and 3 bases from J; bases unmatched to any gene: 7. The CDR3 has 15 amino acids. Germline V CDR1 and CDR2: SGHTS, YDEGEE. The CDR3 DNA sequence: TGTGCCAGCAGCTTGTCCGGGACAGCTTACTACGAGCAGTACTTC. Its protein product is CASSLSGTAYYEQYF.